This T cell receptor (beta chain) was identified during a study of blood T cell repertoires in COVID-19. Study summary: Researchers got acute and convalescent COVID-19 samples from the United States, Italy and Spain.

Measured with immunoSEQ multiplex PCR; TCRdb has only the in-frame clones, and not every one. This table has 220,000 or so clones, around 89% appearing once. J lost 4 bases, V lost 7 bases, and 5 bases had no gene match. Germline V gene data show CDR1 as SNHLY and CDR2 as FYNNEI. The CDR3 extends over 14 amino acids. Cohort allocation depended upon clinical history that participants reported. The receptor was derived from a woman younger than 35 in a cohort exposed to, infected with or recovered from COVID-19 (not recorded which). The genes are TRBV2 and TRBJ1-5; 9 nucleotides agree with TRBD1. The sample was PBMCs or T cells enriched from blood (not recorded which). CDR3 nucleotide sequence: TGTGCCAGCACCCTGACAGGGGGGAATCAGCCCCAGCATTTT. This sequence encodes CASTLTGGNQPQHF.